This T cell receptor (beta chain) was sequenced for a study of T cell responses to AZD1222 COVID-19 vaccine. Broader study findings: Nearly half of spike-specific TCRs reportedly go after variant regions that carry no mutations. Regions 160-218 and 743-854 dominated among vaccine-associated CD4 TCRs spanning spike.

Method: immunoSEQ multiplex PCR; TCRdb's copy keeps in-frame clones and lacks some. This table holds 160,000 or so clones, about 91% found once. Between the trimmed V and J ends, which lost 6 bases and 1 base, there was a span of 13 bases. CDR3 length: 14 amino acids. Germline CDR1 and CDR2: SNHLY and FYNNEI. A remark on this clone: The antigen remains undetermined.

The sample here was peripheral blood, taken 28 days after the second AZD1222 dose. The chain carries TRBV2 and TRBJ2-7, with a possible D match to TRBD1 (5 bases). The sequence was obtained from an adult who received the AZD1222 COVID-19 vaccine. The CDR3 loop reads CASSTGHGSYEQYF. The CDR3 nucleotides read TGTGCCAGCAGCACAGGTCACGGGTCCTACGAGCAGTACTTC.